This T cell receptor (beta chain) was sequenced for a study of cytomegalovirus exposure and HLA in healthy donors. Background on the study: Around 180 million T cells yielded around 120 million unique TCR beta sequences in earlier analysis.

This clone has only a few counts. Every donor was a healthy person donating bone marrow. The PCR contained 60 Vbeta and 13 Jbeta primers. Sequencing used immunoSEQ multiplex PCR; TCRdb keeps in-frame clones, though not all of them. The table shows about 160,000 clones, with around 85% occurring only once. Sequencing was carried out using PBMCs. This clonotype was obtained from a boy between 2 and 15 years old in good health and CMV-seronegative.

CDR3 DNA: TGTGCCAGCAGCAATGTCGGGACAGGGGGCTACAATGAGCAGTTCTTC. Amino acids: CASSNVGTGGYNEQFF. The V gene is TRBV21-1, the J gene TRBJ2-1; TRBD1 is taken as the D call from the table, unchecked against the DNA. TRBV21-1 is a known pseudogene. CDR3 size: 16 residues.